This is a list of T cell receptor beta chains from one sample in a study of T cells after somatic rescue of genetic block. Assay used: immunoSEQ multiplex PCR; TCRdb lists only in-frame clones, some missing. Among approximately 88,000 clones listed, 90% were seen once. Sample: peripheral blood mononuclear cells (PBMCs). Receptors were obtained from a woman younger than 35. Both conserved end residues are trimmed from each CDR3. Each record gives: V gene, J gene, CDR3 protein.

V: TRBV28
J: TRBJ2-7
CDR3: ASTPIGASGSREQY

V: TRBV28
J: TRBJ2-7
CDR3: ASKSPKGSSYEQY

V: TRBV5-1
J: TRBJ2-2
CDR3: ASSLGQNTGELF

V: TRBV6-5
J: TRBJ1-2
CDR3: ASSFGQYYGYT

V: TRBV10-3
J: TRBJ2-2
CDR3: AISRDRDTGELF

V: TRBV28
J: TRBJ1-1
CDR3: ASSFFGFRNTEAF

V: TRBV4-3
J: TRBJ2-3
CDR3: ASSSASGDTQY

V: TRBV4-1
J: TRBJ1-5
CDR3: ASSQDPGGRQPQH

V: TRBV7-9
J: TRBJ2-1
CDR3: ASSLRSGPYNEQF

V: TRBV19
J: TRBJ2-3
CDR3: ASKGLARDTQY

V: TRBV5-6
J: TRBJ1-4
CDR3: ASSSQGGGGEKLF

V: TRBV28
J: TRBJ2-2
CDR3: ASRRTSLNTGELF

V: TRBV7-9
J: TRBJ1-2
CDR3: ASSPAGGVNYGYT

V: TRBV5-1
J: TRBJ1-4
CDR3: ASSSGGPNEKLF

V: TRBV7-9
J: TRBJ1-6
CDR3: ASSLRQYGDSLH

V: TRBV5-4
J: TRBJ2-1
CDR3: ASSRALSPENEQF

V: TRBV6-4
J: TRBJ2-3
CDR3: ASSARTGADTQY

V: TRBV4-1
J: TRBJ2-5
CDR3: ASSQGGLQETQY

V: TRBV6-5
J: TRBJ1-5
CDR3: ASSPGGASSPQH

V: TRBV28
J: TRBJ2-4
CDR3: ATTQGAKNIQY

V: TRBV5-1
J: TRBJ2-1
CDR3: ASSSLAGSYNEQF

V: TRBV5-1
J: TRBJ2-1
CDR3: ASSFPGLAGARGNEQF

V: TRBV5-6
J: TRBJ1-2
CDR3: ASTINGGSYGYT

V: TRBV28
J: TRBJ1-6
CDR3: ASTTGPLNSPLH

V: TRBV27
J: TRBJ2-7
CDR3: ASSPLAGRALRYEQY

V: TRBV4-2
J: TRBJ1-3
CDR3: ASSKDGDRSGNTIY

V: TRBV7-8
J: TRBJ2-7
CDR3: ASSPFGSGIREQY

V: TRBV5-4
J: TRBJ2-1
CDR3: ASSEGTGLAGLTSYNEQF

V: TRBV5-1
J: TRBJ2-3
CDR3: ASSLGLVFTDTQY